This is a list of T cell receptor beta chains from one sample in a study of shared clonotypes between healthy human individuals. Profiling relied on immunoSEQ multiplex PCR, and the TCRdb table lists in-frame clones only, not all of them. The sample carries about 2,200,000 clones, approximately 94% recorded once. Specimen: naive CD8+ T cells from PBMCs. These receptors all come from a man aged 18-30 years in good health. Some clones in this sample may be carry-over from other donors' samples. Each CDR3 is given with its conserved first and last residue. A D gene is named only where the DNA matches it firmly. Size is omitted from some rows. Given values are once, few, many or a class for expanded clones.

v_gene,d_gene,j_gene,abundance,CDR3nt,CDR3aa
TRBV5-1,NA,TRBJ2-3,NA,TGCGCCAGCAGCTTCACGGGGACGTTTACAGATACGCAGTATTTT,CASSFTGTFTDTQYF
TRBV4-2,NA,TRBJ2-7,NA,TGTGCCAGCAGCCAAAAAGGCGAGCAGTACTTC,CASSQKGEQYF
TRBV10-2,NA,TRBJ2-7,NA,TGCGCCAGCAGTCCCTATATTGGTTACGAGCAGTACTTC,CASSPYIGYEQYF
TRBV19,TRBD1,TRBJ1-1,NA,TGTGCCAGTAGTAACTCATGGGACAGGGGAAACACTGAAGCTTTCTTT,CASSNSWDRGNTEAFF
TRBV9,NA,TRBJ1-3,NA,TGTGCCAGCAGCACACGAACCTCTGGAAACACCATATATTTT,CASSTRTSGNTIYF
TRBV7-6,NA,TRBJ1-2,NA,TGTGCCAGCAGCTTAGAGCCGGCAGGCGGGAGTAGAGGGTATGGCTACACCTTC,CASSLEPAGGSRGYGYTF
TRBV11-2,NA,TRBJ1-5,NA,TGTGCCAGCAGCCTTTCGACAGAAACTAATCAGCCCCAGCATTTT,CASSLSTETNQPQHF
TRBV5-6,TRBD2,TRBJ2-1,NA,TGTGCCAGCAGCCGAGGACTAGCGGGTTACAATGAGCAGTTCTTC,CASSRGLAGYNEQFF
TRBV27,TRBD2,TRBJ2-3,once,TGTGCCAGCAGTCCCTTAGCGGGAGGGCCGGGAGATACGCAGTATTTT,CASSPLAGGPGDTQYF
TRBV6-1,TRBD2,TRBJ2-5,NA,TGTGCCAGCAGTGGAACCGGGACTAGCGGCCGAGAGACCCAGTACTTC,CASSGTGTSGRETQYF
TRBV4-3,NA,TRBJ2-1,NA,TGCGCCAGCAGCCAACTGCTGAGACTAGGGGTCGATGAGCAGTTCTTC,CASSQLLRLGVDEQFF
TRBV19,NA,TRBJ2-7,NA,TGTGCCAGTAGTCCAAAGGACAGTAGCGTAAACCCCTACGAGCAGTACTTC,CASSPKDSSVNPYEQYF
TRBV27,NA,TRBJ2-7,NA,TGTGCCAGCAGTCCAGGGACTTTCCCCTACGAGCAGTACTTC,CASSPGTFPYEQYF
TRBV11-2,NA,TRBJ1-2,NA,TGTGCCAGCAGCTTAGGGGGTTCCAACTATGGCTACACCTTC,CASSLGGSNYGYTF
TRBV9,TRBD2,TRBJ2-7,NA,TGTGCCAGCAGCCCCCGCGGAGGACTAGCGGGGAACTACGAGCAGTACTTC,CASSPRGGLAGNYEQYF
TRBV5-6,NA,TRBJ1-4,few,TGTGCCAGCAGCTTGGGGGCAGATGAAAAACTGTTTTTT,CASSLGADEKLFF
TRBV9,TRBD2,TRBJ2-1,NA,TGTGCCAGCAGTAGTAGCGGGAGGGTCAATGAGCAGTTCTTC,CASSSSGRVNEQFF
TRBV4-1,NA,TRBJ2-7,NA,TGCGCCAGCAGCCAAGTTGTGACCTCGGAGGAGCAGTACTTC,CASSQVVTSEEQYF
TRBV9,TRBD1,TRBJ2-2,NA,TGTGCCAGCAGCGTAGGGACAGGGGGCGAGGAGCTGTTTTTT,CASSVGTGGEELFF
TRBV6-4,TRBD2,TRBJ2-1,NA,TGTGCCAGCAGTGACCCGACTAGCGGGAGGCAAGAGCAGTTCTTC,CASSDPTSGRQEQFF
TRBV4-1,TRBD2,TRBJ2-1,NA,TGCGCCAGCAGCCAAGATTGGGCTAGCGGGAGCGATGAGCAGTTCTTC,CASSQDWASGSDEQFF
TRBV4-1,TRBD2,TRBJ2-7,NA,TGCGCCAGCAGCCAAAAGATGGGGCTGAGGCGGGAGGGCGGCGAGCAGTACTTC,CASSQKMGLRREGGEQYF
TRBV5-1,TRBD2,TRBJ2-2,NA,TGCGCCAGCAGCTTGACTAGCGGGTACACCGGGGAGCTGTTTTTT,CASSLTSGYTGELFF
TRBV6-5,TRBD2,TRBJ2-1,NA,TGTGCCAGCAGTTACGGTCTAGCGGGACTCAATGAGCAGTTCTTC,CASSYGLAGLNEQFF
TRBV9,TRBD2,TRBJ2-2,NA,TGTGCCAGCAGCGCACAATCAAGACTAGCGGAAAACACCGGGGAGCTGTTTTTT,CASSAQSRLAENTGELFF
TRBV25-1,NA,TRBJ1-4,NA,TGTGCCAGCAGTGAATCATTGGCAACTAATGAAAAACTGTTTTTT,CASSESLATNEKLFF
TRBV5-4,NA,TRBJ2-3,NA,TGTGCCAGCAGCGGTGAGGGGTCAGATACGCAGTATTTT,CASSGEGSDTQYF
TRBV27,TRBD2,TRBJ2-1,NA,TGTGCCAGCAGTTTTGGAGCGGGAGCGCGGAATGAGCAGTTCTTC,CASSFGAGARNEQFF
TRBV13,NA,TRBJ1-3,NA,TGTGCCAGCAGCCCCCGGAGAGGGGCGCCCGGAAACACCATATATTTT,CASSPRRGAPGNTIYF
TRBV10-3,NA,TRBJ1-5,few,TGTGCCTCCACGTGGGAAAGCAATCAGCCCCAGCATTTT,CASTWESNQPQHF
TRBV7-9,TRBD1,TRBJ1-2,NA,TGTGCCAGCAGCTTTCTATTACAGGGGGCCGAAGGCTACACCTTC,CASSFLLQGAEGYTF
TRBV19,NA,TRBJ1-2,NA,TGTGCCAGTAGTAGGACAAGCTGGGATGGCTACACCTTC,CASSRTSWDGYTF
TRBV6-1,NA,TRBJ1-1,NA,TGTGCCAGCAGTGAAGCTTCTTGGGGCATGAACACTGAAGCTTTCTTT,CASSEASWGMNTEAFF
TRBV9,NA,TRBJ2-5,NA,TGTGCCAGCAGCGTAGAACGGGAAGGCAGTGGGGAGACCCAGTACTTC,CASSVEREGSGETQYF
TRBV7-6,NA,TRBJ2-7,NA,TGTGCCAGCAGCTTAAATGGGGAGCAGTACTTC,CASSLNGEQYF
TRBV4-1,TRBD1,TRBJ2-1,NA,TGCGCCAGCAGCCAACCCACCGGCGGGACAGGGGAGTTTGAAGGGCAGTTCTTC,CASSQPTGGTGEFEGQFF
TRBV28,NA,TRBJ2-1,once,TGTGCCAGCAGCGCCGACAGCGACAATGAGCAGTTCTTC,CASSADSDNEQFF
TRBV6-5,TRBD1,TRBJ2-1,NA,TGTGCCAGCAGTCAGGGGACAGGGAGGCACAATGAGCAGTTCTTC,CASSQGTGRHNEQFF
TRBV19,NA,TRBJ2-2,once,TGTGCCAGTAGTTCCGGGTTCGACGCGAACACCGGGGAGCTGTTTTTT,CASSSGFDANTGELFF
TRBV18,NA,TRBJ2-5,NA,TGTGCCAGCTCACCACAGGGCGGGACTCTTGTTCAAGAGACCCAGTACTTC,CASSPQGGTLVQETQYF
TRBV27,TRBD1,TRBJ2-7,NA,TGTGCCAGCAGTGAAGATTTACAGGGGTACGAGCAGTACTTC,CASSEDLQGYEQYF
TRBV11-2,NA,TRBJ2-1,once,TGTGCCAGCAGGCCGCCAACTATCAACTCCTACAATGAGCAGTTCTTC,CASRPPTINSYNEQFF
TRBV7-9,TRBD2,TRBJ2-7,NA,TGTGCCAGCGGAAGAGCGGGGACTCTCGGGGAGCAGTACTTC,CASGRAGTLGEQYF
TRBV10-3,NA,TRBJ1-2,NA,TGTGCCATCAGTGAGTCTCTCGGCAGGACGGACTATGGCTACACCTTC,CAISESLGRTDYGYTF
TRBV9,NA,TRBJ2-7,NA,TGTGCCAGCAGCGTAGCTTTGGCTAGCGTGGAGCAGTACTTC,CASSVALASVEQYF
TRBV11-2,TRBD1,TRBJ2-1,NA,TGTGCCAGCAGGACGAACCCGCTGACAGGGGAGGAGTTCTTC,CASRTNPLTGEEFF
TRBV30,NA,TRBJ1-1,NA,TGTGCCTGGAGTCCCCTCAGCAAGGAAGCTTTCTTT,CAWSPLSKEAFF
TRBV7-9,TRBD2,TRBJ2-5,NA,TGTGCCAGCAGCCACCGGGAGGCCCAAGAGACCCAGTACTTC,CASSHREAQETQYF
TRBV4-1,TRBD1,TRBJ1-3,NA,TGCGCCAGCAGCCAAGAGCCATGGACAGGGGCAGGAAACACCATATATTTT,CASSQEPWTGAGNTIYF
TRBV27,TRBD1,TRBJ2-5,NA,TGTGCCAGCAGTCCCACCCCCGACAGGGATAAGGAGACCCAGTACTTC,CASSPTPDRDKETQYF
TRBV30,NA,TRBJ1-2,NA,TGTGCCTGGACCCACCGGGCAAAGGGGGATGGCTACACCTTC,CAWTHRAKGDGYTF
TRBV5-6,TRBD2,TRBJ2-1,NA,TGTGCCAGCAGCTTGCCGCGGGAGGGCCCCAATGAGCAGTTCTTC,CASSLPREGPNEQFF
TRBV2,TRBD2,TRBJ2-1,NA,TGTGCCAGCAGTCCCATTGGGACTAGCGGTTACAATGAGCAGTTCTTC,CASSPIGTSGYNEQFF